This T cell receptor beta chain was observed in a study of blood T cell repertoires in COVID-19. Study as a whole: Acute-phase and convalescent COVID-19 samples originated in the United States, Italy and Spain.

This CDR3 has 12 amino acids. Per the germline V gene, CDR1 is LGHDT and CDR2 is YNNKEL (reference sequence). V gave up 0 bases and J gave up 7 bases, with 3 bases separating them. Per the original data handling: From reference gene primer amplification, estimates of nucleated cell counts were derived. Profiling relied on immunoSEQ multiplex PCR, and the TCRdb table lists in-frame clones only, not all of them. That table is the source of V, J and clone size, and D and trimming were worked out from the DNA. The sample consists of 200,000 to 250,000 clones, 84% of them appearing once. Sequenced: peripheral blood. The gene calls are TRBV3-1 (or the pseudogene TRBV3-2) and TRBJ2-2; no reliable D call. The source is a woman between 45 and 65 years old with active or convalescent COVID-19. CDR3 amino acids: CASSQDNGELFF. CDR3 bases: TGTGCCAGCAGCCAAGATAACGGGGAGCTGTTTTTT.